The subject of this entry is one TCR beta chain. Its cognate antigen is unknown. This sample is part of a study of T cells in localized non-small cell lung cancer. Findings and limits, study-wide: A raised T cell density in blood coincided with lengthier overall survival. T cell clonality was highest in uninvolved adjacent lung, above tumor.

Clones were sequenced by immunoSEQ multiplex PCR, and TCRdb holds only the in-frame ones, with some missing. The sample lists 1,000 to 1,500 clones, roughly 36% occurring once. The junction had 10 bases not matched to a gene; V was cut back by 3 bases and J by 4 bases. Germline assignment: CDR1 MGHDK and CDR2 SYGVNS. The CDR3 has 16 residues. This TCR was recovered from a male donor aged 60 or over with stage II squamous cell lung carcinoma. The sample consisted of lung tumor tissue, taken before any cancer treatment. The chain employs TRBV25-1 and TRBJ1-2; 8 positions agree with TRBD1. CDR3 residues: CASSDPDRDLFYGYTF. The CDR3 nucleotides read TGTGCCAGCAGTGACCCGGACAGGGATCTCTTCTATGGCTACACCTTC.